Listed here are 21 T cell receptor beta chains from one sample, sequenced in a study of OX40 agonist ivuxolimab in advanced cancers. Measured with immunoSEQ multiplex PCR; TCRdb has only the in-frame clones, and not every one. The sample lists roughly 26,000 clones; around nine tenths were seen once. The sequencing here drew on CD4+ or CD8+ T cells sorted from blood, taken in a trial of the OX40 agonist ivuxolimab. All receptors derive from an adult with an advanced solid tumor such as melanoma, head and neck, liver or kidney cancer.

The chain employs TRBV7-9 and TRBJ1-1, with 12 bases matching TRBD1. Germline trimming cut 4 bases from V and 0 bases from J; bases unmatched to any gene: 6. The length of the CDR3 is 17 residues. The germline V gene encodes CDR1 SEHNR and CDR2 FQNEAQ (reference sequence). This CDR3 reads CASSSRDRGPMNTEAFF. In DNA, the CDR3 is TGTGCCAGCAGCTCCCGGGACAGGGGGCCTATGAACACTGAAGCTTTCTTT.

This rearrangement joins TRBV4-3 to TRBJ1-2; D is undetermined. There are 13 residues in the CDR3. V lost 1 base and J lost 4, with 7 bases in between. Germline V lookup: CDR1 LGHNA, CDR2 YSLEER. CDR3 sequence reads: CASSQGEIYGYTF. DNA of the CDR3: TGCGCCAGCAGCCAAGGAGAGATCTATGGCTACACCTTC.

In nucleotides, the CDR3 is TGTGCCAGCATAAAAGGACTAGCGGCAATAAACACCGGGGAGCTGTTTTTT. It translates to CASIKGLAAINTGELFF. The genes are TRBV28 and TRBJ2-2; 10 nucleotides align to TRBD2. Germline CDR1 and CDR2: MDHEN and SYDVKM. V trimming: 7 bases; J trimming: 2 bases; junction bases outside the gene matches: 10. The CDR3 runs to 17 residues.

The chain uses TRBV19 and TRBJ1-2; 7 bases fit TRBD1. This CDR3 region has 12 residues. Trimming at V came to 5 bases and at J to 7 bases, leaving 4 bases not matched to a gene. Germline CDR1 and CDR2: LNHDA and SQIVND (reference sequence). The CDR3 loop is CASSEGGSGYTF. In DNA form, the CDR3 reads TGTGCCAGTAGTGAAGGGGGCAGTGGCTACACCTTC.

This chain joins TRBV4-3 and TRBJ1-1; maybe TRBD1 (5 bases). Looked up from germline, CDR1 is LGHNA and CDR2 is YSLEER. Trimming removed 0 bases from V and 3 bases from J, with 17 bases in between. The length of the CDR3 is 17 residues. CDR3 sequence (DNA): TGCGCCAGCAGCCAAGAAATTGTAGGCAGGGCCGACACTGAAGCTTTCTTT. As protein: CASSQEIVGRADTEAFF.

The CDR3 bases are TGTGCCAGCAGTTTATCGCGCCACCCTTGGGGCACAGATACGCAGTATTTT. Protein product: CASSLSRHPWGTDTQYF. The chain uses TRBV27 and TRBJ2-3; no clear D. Looked up from germline, CDR1 is MNHEY and CDR2 is SMNVEV (reference sequence). The CDR3 length is 17 residues. V lost 0 bases and J lost 1, with 14 bases in between.

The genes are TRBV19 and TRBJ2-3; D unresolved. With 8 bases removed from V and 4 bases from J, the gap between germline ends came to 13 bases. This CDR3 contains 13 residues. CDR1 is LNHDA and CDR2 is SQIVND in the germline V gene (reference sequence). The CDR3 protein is CASCVGAADTQYF. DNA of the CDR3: TGTGCCAGTTGTGTTGGAGCCGCAGATACGCAGTATTTT.

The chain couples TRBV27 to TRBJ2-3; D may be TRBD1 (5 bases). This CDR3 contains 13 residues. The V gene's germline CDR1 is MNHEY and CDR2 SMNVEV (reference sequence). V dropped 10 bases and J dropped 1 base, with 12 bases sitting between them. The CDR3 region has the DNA TGTGCCACCAGGGTGGTGGGCACAGATACGCAGTATTTT. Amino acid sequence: CATRVVGTDTQYF.

The CDR3 protein is CASSGASNQPQHF. The CDR3 nucleotides read TGTGCCAGCTCGGGGGCGAGCAATCAGCCCCAGCATTTT. The chain joins TRBV6-1 to TRBJ1-5, with a possible D match to TRBD1 (6 bases). This CDR3 has 13 amino acids. CDR1 MNHNS and CDR2 SASEGT come from the germline V gene. V was trimmed by 8 bases and J by 1 base, leaving 9 bases between them.

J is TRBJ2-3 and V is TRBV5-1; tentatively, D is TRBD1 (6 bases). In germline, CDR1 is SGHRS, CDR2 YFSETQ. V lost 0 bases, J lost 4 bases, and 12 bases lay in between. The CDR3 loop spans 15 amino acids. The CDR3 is CASSLASGVADTQYF. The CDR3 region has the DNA TGCGCCAGCAGCTTGGCGTCAGGGGTAGCAGATACGCAGTATTTT.

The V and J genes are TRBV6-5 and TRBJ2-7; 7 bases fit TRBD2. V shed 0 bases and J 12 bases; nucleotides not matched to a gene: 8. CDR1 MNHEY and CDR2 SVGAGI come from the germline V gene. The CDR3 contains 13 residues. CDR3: CASSYSSAGVRYF. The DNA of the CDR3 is TGTGCCAGCAGTTACTCATCTGCGGGGGTGCGGTACTTC.

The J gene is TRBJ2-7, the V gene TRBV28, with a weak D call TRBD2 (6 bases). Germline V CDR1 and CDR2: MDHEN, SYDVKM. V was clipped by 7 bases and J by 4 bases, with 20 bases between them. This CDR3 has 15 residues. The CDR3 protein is CASKAGFPSPYEQYF. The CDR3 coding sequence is TGTGCCAGCAAGGCGGGGTTTCCGTCGCCATACGAGCAGTACTTC.

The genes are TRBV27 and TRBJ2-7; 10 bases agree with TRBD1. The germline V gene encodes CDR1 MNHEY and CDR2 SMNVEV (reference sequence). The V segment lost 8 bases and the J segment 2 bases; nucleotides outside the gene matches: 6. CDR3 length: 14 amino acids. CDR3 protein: CASSRTGGPYEQYF. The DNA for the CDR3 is TGTGCCAGCTCCCGGACAGGGGGTCCCTACGAGCAGTACTTC.

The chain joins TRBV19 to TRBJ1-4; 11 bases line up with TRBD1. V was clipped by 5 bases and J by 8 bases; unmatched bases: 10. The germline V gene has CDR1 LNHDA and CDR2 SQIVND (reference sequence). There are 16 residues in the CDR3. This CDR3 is CASSPRTGGEEEKLFF. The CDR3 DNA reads TGTGCCAGTAGTCCTCGGACAGGGGGCGAGGAGGAAAAACTGTTTTTT.

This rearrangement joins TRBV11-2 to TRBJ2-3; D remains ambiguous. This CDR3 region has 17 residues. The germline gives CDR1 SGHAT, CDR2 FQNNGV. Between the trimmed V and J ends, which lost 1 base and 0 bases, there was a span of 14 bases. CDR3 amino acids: CASSLAALGASTDTQYF. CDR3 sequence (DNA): TGTGCCAGCAGCTTAGCAGCTTTAGGTGCTAGCACAGATACGCAGTATTTT. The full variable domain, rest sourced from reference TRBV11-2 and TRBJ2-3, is EAGVAQSPRYKIIEKRQSVAFWCNPISGHATLYWYQQILGQGPKLLIQFQNNGVVDDSQLPKDRFSAERLKGVDSTLKIQPAKLEDSAVYLCASSLAALGASTDTQYFGPGTRLTVL.

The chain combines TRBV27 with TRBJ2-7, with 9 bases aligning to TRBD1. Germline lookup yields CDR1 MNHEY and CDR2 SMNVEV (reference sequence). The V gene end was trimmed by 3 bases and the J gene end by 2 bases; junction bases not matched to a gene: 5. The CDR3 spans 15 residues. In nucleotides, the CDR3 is TGTGCCAGCAGTTTCTACAGGGGGCCTGCCTACGAGCAGTACTTC. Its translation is CASSFYRGPAYEQYF.

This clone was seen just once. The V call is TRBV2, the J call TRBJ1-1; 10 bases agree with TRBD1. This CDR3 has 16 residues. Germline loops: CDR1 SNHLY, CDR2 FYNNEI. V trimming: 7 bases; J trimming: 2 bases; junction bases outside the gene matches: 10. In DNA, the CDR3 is TGTGCCAGCACCTATACCTTGACAGGGGGCAACACTGAAGCTTTCTTT. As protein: CASTYTLTGGNTEAFF.

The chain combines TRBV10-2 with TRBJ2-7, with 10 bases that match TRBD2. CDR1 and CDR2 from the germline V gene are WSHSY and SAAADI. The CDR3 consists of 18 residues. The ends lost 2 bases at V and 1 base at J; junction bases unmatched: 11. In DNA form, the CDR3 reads TGCGCCAGCAGTGAGAGTAAGCGGGAGGGCCACTGGTCCTACGAGCAGTACTTC. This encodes CASSESKREGHWSYEQYF.

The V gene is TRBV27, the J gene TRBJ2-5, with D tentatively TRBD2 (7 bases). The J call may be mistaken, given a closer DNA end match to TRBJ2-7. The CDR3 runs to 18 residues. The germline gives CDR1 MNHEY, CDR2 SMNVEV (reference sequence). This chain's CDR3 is CASSSRGGGPSPSDEQYF. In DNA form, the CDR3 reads TGTGCCAGCAGTTCCCGTGGGGGGGGCCCCTCCCCTTCGGACGAGCAGTACTTC.

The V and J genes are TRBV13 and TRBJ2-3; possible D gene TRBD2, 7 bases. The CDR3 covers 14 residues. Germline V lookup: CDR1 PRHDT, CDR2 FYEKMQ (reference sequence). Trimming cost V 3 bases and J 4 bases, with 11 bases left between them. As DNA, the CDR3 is TGTGCCAGCAGCTTGGGGGGGCAAGCAGATACGCAGTATTTT. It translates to CASSLGGQADTQYF. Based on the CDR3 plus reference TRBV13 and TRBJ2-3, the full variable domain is AAGVIQSPRHLIKEKRETATLKCYPIPRHDTVYWYQQGPGQDPQFLISFYEKMQSDKGSIPDRFSAQQFSDYHSELNMSSLELGDSALYFCASSLGGQADTQYFGPGTRLTVL.

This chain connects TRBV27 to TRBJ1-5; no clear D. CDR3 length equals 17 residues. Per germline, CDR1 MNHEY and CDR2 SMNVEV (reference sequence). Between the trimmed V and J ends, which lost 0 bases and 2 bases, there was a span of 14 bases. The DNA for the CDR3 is TGTGCCAGCAGTTTATCGGCGGCGGCCTGGGGCAATCAGCCCCAGCATTTT. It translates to CASSLSAAAWGNQPQHF.